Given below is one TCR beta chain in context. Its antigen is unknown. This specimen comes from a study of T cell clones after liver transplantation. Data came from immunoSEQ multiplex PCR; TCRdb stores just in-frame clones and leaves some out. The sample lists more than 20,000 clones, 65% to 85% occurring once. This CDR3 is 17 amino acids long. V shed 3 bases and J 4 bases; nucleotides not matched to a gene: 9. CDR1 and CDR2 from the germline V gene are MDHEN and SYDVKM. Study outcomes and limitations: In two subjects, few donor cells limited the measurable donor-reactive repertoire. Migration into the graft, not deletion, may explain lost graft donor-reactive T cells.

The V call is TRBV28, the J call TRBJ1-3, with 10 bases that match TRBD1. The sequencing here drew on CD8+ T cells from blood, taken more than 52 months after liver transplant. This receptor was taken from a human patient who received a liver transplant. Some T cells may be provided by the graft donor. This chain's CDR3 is CASSFPLGQGEGNTIYF. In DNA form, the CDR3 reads TGTGCCAGCAGTTTCCCCCTCGGACAGGGGGAAGGAAACACCATATATTTT.